These T cell receptor beta chains were read from a single sample in a study of blood T cell repertoires in COVID-19. Only in-frame clones appear in the TCRdb table, and some are missing; sequencing was by immunoSEQ multiplex PCR. This sample carries around 300,000 clones, roughly 86% of them seen once, and the ten largest clones take 1.9%. The specimen sequenced was PBMCs or T cells enriched from blood (not recorded which). These receptors originate from an older woman who had recovered from COVID-19. Both conserved end residues are part of each CDR3. A D gene is named only where the DNA matches it firmly. For some rows the clone size is stated as once, few or many, or as a class when expanded; others skip it.

V gene,clone size,D gene,J gene,CDR3 protein,CDR3 DNA
TRBV12-3/TRBV12-4,.,.,TRBJ2-7,CASSSRGEQYF,TGTGCCAGCTCTTCCCGAGGCGAGCAGTACTTC
TRBV5-1,.,TRBD1,TRBJ1-1,CASSTDRVSTEAFF,TGCGCCAGCAGTACGGACAGGGTCAGCACTGAAGCTTTCTTT
TRBV6-5,many,.,TRBJ2-2,CASSYAQGGTGELFF,TGTGCCAGCAGTTACGCACAGGGCGGCACCGGGGAGCTGTTTTTT
TRBV28,.,TRBD1,TRBJ1-1,CASSTGALGNTEAFF,TGTGCCAGCAGTACAGGGGCCTTAGGAAACACTGAAGCTTTCTTT
TRBV5-4,.,TRBD2,TRBJ2-6,CASSPPGGMYSGANVLTF,TGTGCCAGCAGCCCCCCGGGGGGGATGTACTCTGGGGCCAACGTCCTGACTTTC
TRBV3-1/TRBV3-2,few,.,TRBJ1-1,CASSQDGGRAEAFF,TGTGCCAGCAGCCAGGACGGGGGGAGGGCTGAAGCTTTCTTT
TRBV18,.,.,TRBJ2-1,CASTQEWGQANEQFF,TGTGCCAGCACCCAAGAATGGGGACAAGCAAATGAGCAGTTCTTC
TRBV29-1,.,.,TRBJ2-5,CSVEGVPSDETQYF,TGCAGCGTTGAAGGGGTCCCAAGCGATGAGACCCAGTACTTC
TRBV30,once,.,TRBJ2-6,CAWGTRRTSGANVLTF,TGTGCCTGGGGCACCCGGAGAACCTCCGGGGCCAACGTCCTGACTTTC
TRBV25-1,.,.,TRBJ1-6,CASSELGGRALHF,TGTGCCAGCAGTGAATTGGGGGGTAGAGCCCTCCACTTT
TRBV3-1/TRBV3-2,.,TRBD1,TRBJ1-6,CASRWTGNSPLHF,TGTGCCAGCAGGTGGACAGGGAATTCACCCCTCCACTTT
TRBV29-1,.,TRBD1,TRBJ2-7,CSTGTAYEQYF,TGCAGCACAGGGACAGCCTACGAGCAGTACTTC
TRBV3-1/TRBV3-2,.,.,TRBJ2-3,CASSQDMSLLSTDTQYF,TGTGCCAGCAGCCAAGATATGTCCCTACTGAGCACAGATACGCAGTATTTT
TRBV2,.,.,TRBJ2-2,CASSLGLRNTGELFF,TGTGCCAGCAGCCTCGGACTCCGGAACACCGGGGAGCTGTTTTTT
TRBV6-5,.,.,TRBJ1-3,CASAQDSGNTIYF,TGTGCCAGCGCACAGGACTCTGGAAACACCATATATTTT
TRBV28,.,TRBD1,TRBJ1-6,CASSTGQGISPLHF,TGTGCCAGCAGCACGGGACAGGGGATTTCACCCCTCCACTTT
TRBV9,.,TRBD1,TRBJ2-1,CASSVEPQGTSEQFF,TGTGCCAGCAGCGTAGAGCCACAGGGGACAAGTGAGCAGTTCTTC
TRBV11-2,.,TRBD2,TRBJ2-3,CASSARTSGGDTQYF,TGTGCCAGCAGCGCCCGGACTAGCGGGGGAGATACGCAGTATTTT
TRBV27,.,TRBD2,TRBJ2-7,CASTCGRPNSYEQYF,TGTGCCAGCACCTGCGGGAGGCCCAACTCCTACGAGCAGTACTTC
TRBV28,.,.,TRBJ2-7,CATKDSAYEQYF,TGTGCCACCAAGGACAGTGCCTACGAGCAGTACTTC
TRBV6-5,.,TRBD1,TRBJ1-3,CASSQQGWGNTIYF,TGTGCCAGCAGTCAACAGGGGTGGGGAAACACCATATATTTT
TRBV2,.,TRBD2,TRBJ2-3,CASRKRESTDTQYF,TGTGCCAGCAGGAAGCGGGAGTCCACAGATACGCAGTATTTT
TRBV7-8,.,.,TRBJ1-1,CASLLRGRHTEAFF,TGTGCCAGCCTCCTAAGGGGGAGACACACTGAAGCTTTCTTT
TRBV9,.,.,TRBJ1-2,CASSAFGTHFYGYTF,TGTGCCAGCAGCGCCTTCGGGACACACTTCTATGGCTACACCTTC
TRBV24-1,once,.,TRBJ2-3,CATSDRPGIATDTQYF,TGTGCCACCAGTGACCGACCCGGGATAGCCACAGATACGCAGTATTTT
TRBV28,.,.,TRBJ1-5,CASHNNQGHQPQHF,TGTGCCAGCCATAACAACCAGGGTCATCAGCCCCAGCATTTT
TRBV7-9,.,TRBD1,TRBJ1-3,CASSLGQGAAGNTIYF,TGTGCCAGCAGCTTGGGACAGGGGGCGGCTGGAAACACCATATATTTT
TRBV21-1,.,.,TRBJ1-2,CASTSLVGYTF,TGTGCCAGCACAAGCTTAGTTGGCTACACCTTC
TRBV19,.,TRBD1,TRBJ1-1,CASSIIGQGVGTEAFF,TGTGCCAGTAGTATAATCGGACAGGGGGTGGGCACTGAAGCTTTCTTT
TRBV7-7,.,TRBD1,TRBJ2-2,CASSPGQAYTGELFF,TGTGCTAGCAGCCCCGGACAGGCTTACACCGGGGAGCTGTTTTTT
TRBV12-3/TRBV12-4,.,TRBD1,TRBJ2-1,CASSTGTGLEFF,TGTGCCAGCAGTACCGGGACAGGGCTAGAGTTCTTC
TRBV27,.,TRBD2,TRBJ2-7,CASQPNSGKGAYEQYF,TGTGCCAGCCAACCTAATAGCGGGAAGGGAGCCTACGAGCAGTACTTC
TRBV5-1,.,.,TRBJ1-2,CASSQGTTNYGYTF,TGCGCCAGCAGCCAAGGCACTACAAACTATGGCTACACCTTC
TRBV5-1,once,.,TRBJ2-1,CASSLGHASSYNEQFF,TGCGCCAGCAGCTTGGGGCATGCAAGCTCCTACAATGAGCAGTTCTTC
TRBV27,.,.,TRBJ2-1,CASSFGSSEQFF,TGTGCCAGCAGTTTTGGCTCCAGTGAGCAGTTCTTC
TRBV30,.,.,TRBJ2-7,CAWSVGLGAYEQYF,TGTGCCTGGAGTGTAGGTCTCGGGGCCTACGAGCAGTACTTC
TRBV13,few,TRBD1,TRBJ1-3,CASSFRTGTAGNTIYF,TGTGCCAGCAGCTTTAGGACAGGGACAGCTGGAAACACCATATATTTT